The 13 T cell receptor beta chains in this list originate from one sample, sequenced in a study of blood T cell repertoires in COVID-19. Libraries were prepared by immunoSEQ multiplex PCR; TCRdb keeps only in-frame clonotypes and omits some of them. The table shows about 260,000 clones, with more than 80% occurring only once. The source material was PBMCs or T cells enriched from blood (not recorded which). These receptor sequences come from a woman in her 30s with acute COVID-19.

The DNA of the CDR3 is TGCAGCGTTGTGGTCAGTAACTATGGCTACACCTTC. The encoded protein is CSVVVSNYGYTF. The chain links TRBV29-1 to TRBJ1-2; the D is unclear. The CDR3 runs 12 residues. Germline V gene sequence: CDR1 SQVTM, CDR2 ANQGSEA. The germline V and J ends were trimmed by 4 bases and 1 base, with 7 bases remaining between them.

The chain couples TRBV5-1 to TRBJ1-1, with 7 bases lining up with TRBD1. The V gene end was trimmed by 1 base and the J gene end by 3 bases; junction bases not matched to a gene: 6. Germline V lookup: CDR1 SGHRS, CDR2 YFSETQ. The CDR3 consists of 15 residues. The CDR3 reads CASSLLAGGDTEAFF. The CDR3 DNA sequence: TGCGCCAGCAGCTTGCTGGCAGGGGGTGACACTGAAGCTTTCTTT. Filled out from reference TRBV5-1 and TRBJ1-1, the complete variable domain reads KAGVTQTPRYLIKTRGQQVTLSCSPISGHRSVSWYQQTPGQGLQFLFEYFSETQRNKGNFPGRFSGRQFSNSRSEMNVSTLELGDSALYLCASSLLAGGDTEAFFGQGTRLTVV.

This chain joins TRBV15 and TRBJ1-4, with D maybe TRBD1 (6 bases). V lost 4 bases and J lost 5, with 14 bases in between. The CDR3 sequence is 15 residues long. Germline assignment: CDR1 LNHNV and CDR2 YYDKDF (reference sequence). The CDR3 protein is CATSTKTGSNEKLFF. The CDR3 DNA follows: TGTGCCACCAGCACCAAGACAGGATCCAATGAAAAACTGTTTTTT.

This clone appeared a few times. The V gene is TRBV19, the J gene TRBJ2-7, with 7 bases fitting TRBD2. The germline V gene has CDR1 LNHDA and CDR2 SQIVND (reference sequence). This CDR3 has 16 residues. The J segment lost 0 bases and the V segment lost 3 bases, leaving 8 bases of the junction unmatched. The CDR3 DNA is TGTGCCAGTAGTATTGGTGAGCTAGCGGACTCCTACGAGCAGTACTTC. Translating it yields CASSIGELADSYEQYF.

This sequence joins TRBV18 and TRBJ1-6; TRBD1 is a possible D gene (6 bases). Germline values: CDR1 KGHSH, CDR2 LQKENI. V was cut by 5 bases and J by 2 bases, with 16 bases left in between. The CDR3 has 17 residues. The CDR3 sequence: CASSTIHTGTYNSPLHF. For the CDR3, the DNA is TGTGCCAGCTCAACCATTCATACAGGGACCTATAATTCACCCCTCCACTTT. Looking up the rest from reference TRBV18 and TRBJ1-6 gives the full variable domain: NAGVMQNPRHLVRRRGQEARLRCSPMKGHSHVYWYRQLPEEGLKFMVYLQKENIIDESGMPKERFSAEFPKEGPSILRIQQVVRGDSAAYFCASSTIHTGTYNSPLHFGNGTRLTVT.

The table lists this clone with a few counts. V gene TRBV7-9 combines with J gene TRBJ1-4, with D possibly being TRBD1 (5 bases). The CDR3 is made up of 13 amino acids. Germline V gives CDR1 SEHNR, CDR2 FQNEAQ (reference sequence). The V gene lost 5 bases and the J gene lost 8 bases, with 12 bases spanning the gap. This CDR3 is CASSQDIKEKLFF. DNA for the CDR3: TGTGCCAGCAGCCAGGACATCAAGGAAAAACTGTTTTTT.

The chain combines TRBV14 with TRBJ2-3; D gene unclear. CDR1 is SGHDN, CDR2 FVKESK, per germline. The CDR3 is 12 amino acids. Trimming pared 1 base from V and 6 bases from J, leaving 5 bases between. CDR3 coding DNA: TGTGCCAGCAGCCAAGCGAGGGATACGCAGTATTTT. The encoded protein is CASSQARDTQYF.

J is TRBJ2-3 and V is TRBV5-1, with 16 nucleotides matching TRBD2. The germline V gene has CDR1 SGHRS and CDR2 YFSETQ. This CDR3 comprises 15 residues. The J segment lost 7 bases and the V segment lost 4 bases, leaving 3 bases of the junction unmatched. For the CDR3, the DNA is TGCGCCAGCAGCCTGGGACTAGCGGGAGGGAATACGCAGTATTTT. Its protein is CASSLGLAGGNTQYF.

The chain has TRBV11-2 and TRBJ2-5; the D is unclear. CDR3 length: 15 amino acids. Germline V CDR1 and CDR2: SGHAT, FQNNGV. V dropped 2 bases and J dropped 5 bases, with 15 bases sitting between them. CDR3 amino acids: CASSLQLLRSETQYF. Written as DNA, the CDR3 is TGTGCCAGCAGCTTACAGCTACTAAGATCCGAGACCCAGTACTTC.

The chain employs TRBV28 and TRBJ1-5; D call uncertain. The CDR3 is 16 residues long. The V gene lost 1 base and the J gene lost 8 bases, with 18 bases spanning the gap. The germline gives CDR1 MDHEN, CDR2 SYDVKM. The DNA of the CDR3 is TGTGCCAGCAGTTTATTTCTCGGCTCAGACTTTGAGCCCCAGCATTTT. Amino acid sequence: CASSLFLGSDFEPQHF. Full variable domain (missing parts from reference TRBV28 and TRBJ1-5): DVKVTQSSRYLVKRTGEKVFLECVQDMDHENMFWYRQDPGLGLRLIYFSYDVKMKEKGDIPEGYSVSREKKERFSLILESASTNQTSMYLCASSLFLGSDFEPQHFGDGTRLSIL.

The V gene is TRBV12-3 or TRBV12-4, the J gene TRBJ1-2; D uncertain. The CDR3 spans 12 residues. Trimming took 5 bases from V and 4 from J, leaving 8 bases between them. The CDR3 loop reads CASSKEGYGYTF. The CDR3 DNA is TGTGCCAGCAGTAAGGAGGGCTATGGCTACACCTTC.

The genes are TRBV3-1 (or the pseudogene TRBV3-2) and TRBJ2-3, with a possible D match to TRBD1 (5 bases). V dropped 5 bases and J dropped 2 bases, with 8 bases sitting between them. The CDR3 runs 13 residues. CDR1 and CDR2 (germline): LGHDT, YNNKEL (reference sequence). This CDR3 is CASSLTVTDTQYF. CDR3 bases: TGTGCCAGCAGCTTGACAGTCACAGATACGCAGTATTTT.

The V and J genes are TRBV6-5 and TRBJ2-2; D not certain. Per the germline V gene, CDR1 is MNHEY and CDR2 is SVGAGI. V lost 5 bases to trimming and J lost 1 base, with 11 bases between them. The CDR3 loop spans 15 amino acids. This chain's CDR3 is CASSLSFGNTGELFF. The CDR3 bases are TGTGCCAGCAGTCTTAGTTTTGGGAACACCGGGGAGCTGTTTTTT.